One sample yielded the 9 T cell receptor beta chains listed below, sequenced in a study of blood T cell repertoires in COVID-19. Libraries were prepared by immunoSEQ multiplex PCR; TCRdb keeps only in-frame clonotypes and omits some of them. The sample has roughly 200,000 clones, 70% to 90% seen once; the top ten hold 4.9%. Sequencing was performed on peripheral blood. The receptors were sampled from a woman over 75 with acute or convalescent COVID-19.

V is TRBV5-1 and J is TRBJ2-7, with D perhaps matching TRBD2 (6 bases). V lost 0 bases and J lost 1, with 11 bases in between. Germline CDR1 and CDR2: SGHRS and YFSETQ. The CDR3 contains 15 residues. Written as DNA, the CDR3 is TGCGCCAGCAGCTTGGGCGGGATCGGTTCCTACGAGCAGTACTTC. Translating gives CASSLGGIGSYEQYF.

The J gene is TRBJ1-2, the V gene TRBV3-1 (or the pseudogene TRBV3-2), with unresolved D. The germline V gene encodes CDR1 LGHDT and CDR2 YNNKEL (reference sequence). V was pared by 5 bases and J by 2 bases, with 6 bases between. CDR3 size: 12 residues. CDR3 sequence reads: CASSVANYGYTF. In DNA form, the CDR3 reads TGTGCCAGCAGCGTAGCAAACTATGGCTACACCTTC.

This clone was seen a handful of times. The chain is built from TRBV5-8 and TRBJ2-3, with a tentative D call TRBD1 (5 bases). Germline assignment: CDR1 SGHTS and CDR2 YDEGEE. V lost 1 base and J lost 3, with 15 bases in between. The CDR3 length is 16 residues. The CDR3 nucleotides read TGTGCCAGCAGCTTGTTTGGGGCATTAAAGACAGATACGCAGTATTTT. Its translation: CASSLFGALKTDTQYF.

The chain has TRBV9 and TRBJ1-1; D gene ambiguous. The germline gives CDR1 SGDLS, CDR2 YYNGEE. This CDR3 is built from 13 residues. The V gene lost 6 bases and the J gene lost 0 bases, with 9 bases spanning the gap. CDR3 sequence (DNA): TGTGCCAGCACTAGTATCATGAACACTGAAGCTTTCTTT. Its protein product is CASTSIMNTEAFF.

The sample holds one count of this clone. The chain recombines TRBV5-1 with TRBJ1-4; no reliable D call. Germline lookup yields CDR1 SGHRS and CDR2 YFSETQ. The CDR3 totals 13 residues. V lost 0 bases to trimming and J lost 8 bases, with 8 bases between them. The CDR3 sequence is CASSLVAGEKLFF. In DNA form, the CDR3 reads TGCGCCAGCAGCTTGGTGGCGGGGGAAAAACTGTTTTTT.

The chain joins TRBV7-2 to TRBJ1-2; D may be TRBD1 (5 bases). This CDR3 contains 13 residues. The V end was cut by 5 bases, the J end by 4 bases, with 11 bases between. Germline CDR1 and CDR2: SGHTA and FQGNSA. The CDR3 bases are TGTGCCAGCAGCCCGACAGATTTCTATGGCTACACCTTC. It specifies CASSPTDFYGYTF. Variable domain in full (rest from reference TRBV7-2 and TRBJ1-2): GAGVSQSPSNKVTEKGKDVELRCDPISGHTALYWYRQSLGQGLEFLIYFQGNSAPDKSGLPSDRFSAERTGGSVSTLTIQRTQQEDSAVYLCASSPTDFYGYTFGSGTRLTVV.

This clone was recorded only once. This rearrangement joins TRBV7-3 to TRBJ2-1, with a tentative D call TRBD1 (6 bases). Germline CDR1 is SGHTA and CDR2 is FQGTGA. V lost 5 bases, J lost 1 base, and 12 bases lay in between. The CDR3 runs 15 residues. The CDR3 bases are TGTGCCAGCAGCGTGGGGGCCGGATCCTACAATGAGCAGTTCTTC. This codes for CASSVGAGSYNEQFF.

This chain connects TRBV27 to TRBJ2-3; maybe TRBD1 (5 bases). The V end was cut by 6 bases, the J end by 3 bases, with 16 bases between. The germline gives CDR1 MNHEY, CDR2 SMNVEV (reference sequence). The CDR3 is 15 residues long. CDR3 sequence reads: CASRTIGAGTDTQYF. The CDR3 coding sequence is TGTGCCAGCAGAACCATAGGGGCTGGGACAGATACGCAGTATTTT.

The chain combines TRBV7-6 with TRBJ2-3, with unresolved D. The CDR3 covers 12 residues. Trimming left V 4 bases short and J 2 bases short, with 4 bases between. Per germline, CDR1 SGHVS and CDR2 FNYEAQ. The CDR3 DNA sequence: TGTGCCAGCAGCTCAAACACAGATACGCAGTATTTT. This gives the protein CASSSNTDTQYF.